This passage covers 9 T cell receptor beta chains from one sample sequenced in a study of blood T cell repertoires in COVID-19. The assay was immunoSEQ multiplex PCR, and TCRdb's table has in-frame clones only and misses some. The sample shows 90,000 to 100,000 clones, 70% to 90% of them seen only once. Sequencing was done on a sample of peripheral blood. The source is a man aged 55-75 years with acute or convalescent COVID-19.

The rearrangement uses TRBV5-4 and TRBJ2-5, with D maybe TRBD1 (6 bases). This CDR3 contains 15 residues. Trimming pared 5 bases from V and 2 bases from J, leaving 16 bases between. Germline lookup yields CDR1 SGHNT and CDR2 YYREEE (reference sequence). CDR3 loop: CASSNSQGRQETQYF. For the CDR3, the DNA is TGTGCCAGCAGTAATTCACAGGGAAGGCAAGAGACCCAGTACTTC.

This rearrangement joins TRBV2 to TRBJ1-1, with 10 nucleotides matching TRBD1. Germline CDR1 is SNHLY and CDR2 is FYNNEI. This CDR3 contains 13 residues. V lost 8 bases and J lost 10; bases outside the gene matches: 10. The CDR3 coding sequence is TGTGCCAGCGGGAGCGACAGGGGGCACGGAGCTTTCTTT. It translates to CASGSDRGHGAFF. Full variable domain (outside the CDR3, taken from reference TRBV2 and TRBJ1-1): EPEVTQTPSHQVTQMGQEVILRCVPISNHLYFYWYRQILGQKVEFLVSFYNNEISEKSEIFDDQFSVERPDGSNFTLKIRSTKLEDSAMYFCASGSDRGHGAFFGQGTRLTVV.

CDR3 amino acids: CASSSGSTNEKLFF. CDR3 coding DNA: TGCGCCAGCTCTTCAGGCTCAACTAATGAAAAACTGTTTTTT. V and J are TRBV10-1 and TRBJ1-4, with D unresolved. V was shortened by 8 bases and J by 0 bases, with 10 bases between the two germline ends. The CDR3 is made up of 14 amino acids. The germline V gene encodes CDR1 WNHNN and CDR2 SYGVQD (reference sequence).

CDR3 sequence (DNA): TGTGCCAGCACCTTGGACAGGGCTCTCCGTGGCTACACCTTC. It encodes CASTLDRALRGYTF. The chain couples TRBV2 to TRBJ1-2, with 8 bases identical to TRBD1. The CDR3 has 14 amino acids. After removal of 7 bases from V and 7 bases from J, the junction contained 11 bases not matched to a gene. Germline V gene data show CDR1 as SNHLY and CDR2 as FYNNEI.

This clone was detected many times. The rearrangement links TRBV19 to TRBJ1-6; D call uncertain. The CDR3 covers 14 residues. CDR1 is LNHDA, CDR2 SQIVND, per germline (reference sequence). Trimming shortened V by 2 bases and J by 7 bases, and 9 bases separated the two germline ends. DNA of the CDR3: TGTGCCAGTAGTATACAGGCGGGGAATTCACCCCTCCACTTT. It codes for CASSIQAGNSPLHF.

V and J are TRBV5-1 and TRBJ1-1; D gene unclear. V was trimmed by 0 bases and J by 9 bases, leaving 18 bases between them. The CDR3 extends over 15 amino acids. Per germline, CDR1 SGHRS and CDR2 YFSETQ. The CDR3 DNA is TGCGCCAGCAGCTTGGAACTAAACCAATATCAGAAAGCTTTCTTT. Encoded protein: CASSLELNQYQKAFF. Full variable domain (remainder filled in from reference TRBV5-1 and TRBJ1-1): KAGVTQTPRYLIKTRGQQVTLSCSPISGHRSVSWYQQTPGQGLQFLFEYFSETQRNKGNFPGRFSGRQFSNSRSEMNVSTLELGDSALYLCASSLELNQYQKAFFGQGTRLTVV.

The chain recombines TRBV25-1 with TRBJ1-2; D remains ambiguous. V lost 1 base, J lost 6 bases, and 15 bases lay in between. CDR1 MGHDK and CDR2 SYGVNS come from the germline V gene. The CDR3 contains 15 residues. The CDR3 loop is CASSELMGADNGYTF. CDR3 DNA sequence: TGTGCCAGCAGTGAATTAATGGGCGCCGACAATGGCTACACCTTC.

The gene calls are TRBV18 and TRBJ2-7; D possibly corresponds to TRBD1 (6 bases). The CDR3 loop spans 14 amino acids. Germline CDR1 and CDR2: KGHSH and LQKENI. V was clipped by 2 bases and J by 3 bases, with 11 bases between them. The CDR3 nucleotides are TGTGCCAGCTCACCAGGGGGCCTGAACTACGAGCAGTACGTC. It specifies CASSPGGLNYEQYV.

The rearrangement links TRBV18 to TRBJ2-1, with D hard to call. The ends were cut back, 1 base at V and 0 bases at J, with 7 bases in the middle. The CDR3 spans 15 residues. The V gene's germline CDR1 is KGHSH and CDR2 LQKENI. The CDR3 spells CASSPQQDSYNEQFF. The DNA for the CDR3 is TGTGCCAGCTCACCACAGCAGGACTCCTACAATGAGCAGTTCTTC.